This TCR beta chain originates from a study of T cells in Graves' hyperthyroidism and ophthalmopathy. Researchers took RNA transcripts and amplified the TCR beta CDR3 regions from them. HTBI primers were used for first-round RT-PCR of the TCR CDR3. TCRdb analysed the multiplex PCR reads with MiXCR anew, one entry per CDR3 protein. The table shows approximately 380,000 distinct CDR3 sequences, with less than 20% occurring only once. Per the germline V gene, CDR1 is LNHNV and CDR2 is YYDKDF (reference sequence). The length of the CDR3 is 15 residues. The V end was cut by 1 base, the J end by 0 bases, with 8 bases between.

This rearrangement joins TRBV15 to TRBJ2-3; no firm D call. The sequenced sample was blood. The sequence came from a man aged 18 to 29 with Graves' ophthalmopathy. CDR3 region: CATSRGVPSTDTQYF. DNA of the CDR3: TGTGCCACCAGCAGAGGGGTCCCTAGCACAGATACGCAGTATTTT.